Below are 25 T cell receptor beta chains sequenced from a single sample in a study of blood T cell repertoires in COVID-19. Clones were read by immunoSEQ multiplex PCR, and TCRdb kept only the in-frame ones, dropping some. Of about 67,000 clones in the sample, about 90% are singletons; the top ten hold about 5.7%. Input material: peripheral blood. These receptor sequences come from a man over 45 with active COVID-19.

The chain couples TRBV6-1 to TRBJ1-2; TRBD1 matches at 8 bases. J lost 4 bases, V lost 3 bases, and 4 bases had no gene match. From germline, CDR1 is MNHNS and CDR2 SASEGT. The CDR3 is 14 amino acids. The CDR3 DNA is TGTGCCAGCAGTGAGGGACAGGCCACCTATGGCTACACCTTC. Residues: CASSEGQATYGYTF.

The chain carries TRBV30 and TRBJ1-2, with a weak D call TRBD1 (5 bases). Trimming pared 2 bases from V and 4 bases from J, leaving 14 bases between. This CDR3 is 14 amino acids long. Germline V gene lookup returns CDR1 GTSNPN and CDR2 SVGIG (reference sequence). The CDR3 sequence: CAWSSRQHSYGYTF. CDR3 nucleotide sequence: TGTGCCTGGAGTTCCCGACAGCACAGCTATGGCTACACCTTC.

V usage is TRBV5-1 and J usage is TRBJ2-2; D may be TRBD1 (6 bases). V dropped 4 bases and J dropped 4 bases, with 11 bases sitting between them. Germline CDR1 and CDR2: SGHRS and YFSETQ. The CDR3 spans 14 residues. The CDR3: CASSASGVTGELFF. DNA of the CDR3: TGCGCCAGCAGCGCATCAGGGGTCACCGGGGAGCTGTTTTTT.

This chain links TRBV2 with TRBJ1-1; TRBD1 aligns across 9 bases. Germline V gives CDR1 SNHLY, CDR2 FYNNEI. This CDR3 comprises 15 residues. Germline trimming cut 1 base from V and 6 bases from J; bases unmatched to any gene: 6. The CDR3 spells CASSEDVQGAPEAFF. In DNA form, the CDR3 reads TGTGCCAGCAGTGAAGACGTACAGGGGGCTCCTGAAGCTTTCTTT.

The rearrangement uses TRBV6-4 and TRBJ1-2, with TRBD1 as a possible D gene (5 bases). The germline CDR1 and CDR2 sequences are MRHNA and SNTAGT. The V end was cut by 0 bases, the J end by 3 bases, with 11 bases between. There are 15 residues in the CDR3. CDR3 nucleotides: TGTGCCAGCAGTGACTCGGGGGGGGATGACTATGGCTACACCTTC. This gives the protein CASSDSGGDDYGYTF.

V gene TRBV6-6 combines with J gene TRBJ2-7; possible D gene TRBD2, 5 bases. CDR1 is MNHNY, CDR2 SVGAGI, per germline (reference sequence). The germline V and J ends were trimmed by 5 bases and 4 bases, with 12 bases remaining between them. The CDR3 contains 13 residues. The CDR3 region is CASSTDRGYEQYF. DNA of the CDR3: TGTGCCAGCAGTACCGATCGAGGGTACGAGCAGTACTTC.

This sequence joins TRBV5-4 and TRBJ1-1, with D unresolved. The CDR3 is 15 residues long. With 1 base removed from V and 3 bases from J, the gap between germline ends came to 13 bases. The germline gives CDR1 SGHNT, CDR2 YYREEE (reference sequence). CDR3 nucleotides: TGTGCCAGCAGCTTGAGATCCGGGGTGGACACTGAAGCTTTCTTT. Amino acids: CASSLRSGVDTEAFF.

The CDR3 region has the DNA TGTGCCAGCAGTTTACAACCTAGAGCCGGGGAGCTGTTTTTT. This gives the protein CASSLQPRAGELFF. V and J are TRBV27 and TRBJ2-2, with D unresolved. Germline CDR1 reads MNHEY; CDR2 reads SMNVEV (reference sequence). This CDR3 has 14 amino acids. Trimming removed 2 bases from V and 6 bases from J, with 10 bases in between.

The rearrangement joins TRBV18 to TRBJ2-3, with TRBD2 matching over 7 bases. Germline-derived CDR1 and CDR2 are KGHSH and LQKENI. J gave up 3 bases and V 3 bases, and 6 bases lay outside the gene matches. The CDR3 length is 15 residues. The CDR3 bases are TGTGCCAGCTCACCCGGGGGGTTCGAAACAGATACGCAGTATTTT. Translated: CASSPGGFETDTQYF.

For the CDR3, the DNA is TGTGCCAGCAGCCCCCGGATAGGACAGGAGACTGAAGCTTTCTTT. Its protein product is CASSPRIGQETEAFF. V and J are TRBV7-2 and TRBJ1-1; 7 bases line up with TRBD1. Germline V gene sequence: CDR1 SGHTA, CDR2 FQGNSA. This CDR3 has 15 residues. Trimming took 5 bases from V and 5 from J; bases not matched to a gene: 11.

The CDR3 loop reads CAWSLPPRQGADVQYF. Written as DNA, the CDR3 is TGTGCCTGGAGTCTCCCTCCCCGACAGGGAGCGGACGTTCAGTACTTC. The genes are TRBV30 and TRBJ2-7, with TRBD1 identical over 7 bases. J was trimmed by 10 bases and V by 2 bases; bases with no gene match: 20. CDR1 is GTSNPN and CDR2 is SVGIG in the germline V gene (reference sequence). This CDR3 comprises 16 residues. Together with reference TRBV30 and TRBJ2-7, the CDR3 gives the full variable domain: SQTIHQWPATLVQPVGSPLSLECTVEGTSNPNLYWYRQAAGRGLQLLFYSVGIGQISSEVPQNLSASRPQDRQFILSSKKLLLSDSGFYLCAWSLPPRQGADVQYFGPGTRLTVT.

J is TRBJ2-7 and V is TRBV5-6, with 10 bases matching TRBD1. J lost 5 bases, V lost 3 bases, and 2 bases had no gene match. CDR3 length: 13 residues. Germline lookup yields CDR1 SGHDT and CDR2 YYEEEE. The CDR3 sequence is CASSWDRGDEQYF. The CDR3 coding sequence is TGTGCCAGCAGCTGGGACAGGGGAGACGAGCAGTACTTC.

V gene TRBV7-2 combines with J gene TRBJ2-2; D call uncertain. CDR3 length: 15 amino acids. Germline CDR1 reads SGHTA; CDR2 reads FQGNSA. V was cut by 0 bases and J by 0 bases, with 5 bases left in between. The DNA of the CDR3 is TGTGCCAGCAGCTTAGCAGCCGCGAACACCGGGGAGCTGTTTTTT. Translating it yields CASSLAAANTGELFF. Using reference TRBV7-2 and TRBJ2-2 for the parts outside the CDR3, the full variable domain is GAGVSQSPSNKVTEKGKDVELRCDPISGHTALYWYRQSLGQGLEFLIYFQGNSAPDKSGLPSDRFSAERTGGSVSTLTIQRTQQEDSAVYLCASSLAAANTGELFFGEGSRLTVL.

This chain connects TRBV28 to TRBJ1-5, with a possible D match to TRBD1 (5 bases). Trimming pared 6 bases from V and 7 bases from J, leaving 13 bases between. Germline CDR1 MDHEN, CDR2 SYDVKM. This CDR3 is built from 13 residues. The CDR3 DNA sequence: TGTGCCAGCAGGATCAGGGCAGCACAGCCCCAGCATTTT. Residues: CASRIRAAQPQHF.

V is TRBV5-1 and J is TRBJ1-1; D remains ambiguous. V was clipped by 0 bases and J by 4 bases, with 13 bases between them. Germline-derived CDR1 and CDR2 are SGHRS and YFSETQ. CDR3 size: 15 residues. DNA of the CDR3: TGCGCCAGCAGCTTGGGAGGTGGAGGGCGCACTGAAGCTTTCTTT. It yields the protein CASSLGGGGRTEAFF.

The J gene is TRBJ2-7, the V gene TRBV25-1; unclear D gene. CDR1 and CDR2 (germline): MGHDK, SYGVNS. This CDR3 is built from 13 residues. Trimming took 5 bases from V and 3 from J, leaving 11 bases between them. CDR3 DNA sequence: TGTGCCAGCAGTACTCAGGTTAGCTACGAGCAGTACTTC. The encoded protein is CASSTQVSYEQYF.

CDR3 sequence reads: CASISDRGRGYTF. CDR3 nucleotide sequence: TGTGCCAGCATTTCGGACAGGGGGAGAGGCTACACCTTC. The chain links TRBV28 to TRBJ1-2, with TRBD1 identical over 10 bases. Germline V gene data show CDR1 as MDHEN and CDR2 as SYDVKM. Losses at the gene ends were 7 bases for V and 8 bases for J; bases not matched to a gene: 7. The CDR3 runs to 13 residues.

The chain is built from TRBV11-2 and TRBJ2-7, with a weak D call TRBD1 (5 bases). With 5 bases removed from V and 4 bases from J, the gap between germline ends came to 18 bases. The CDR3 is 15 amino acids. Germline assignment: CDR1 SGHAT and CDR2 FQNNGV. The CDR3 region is CASSKGSGIMYEQYF. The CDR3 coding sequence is TGTGCCAGCAGCAAGGGGTCAGGGATTATGTACGAGCAGTACTTC.

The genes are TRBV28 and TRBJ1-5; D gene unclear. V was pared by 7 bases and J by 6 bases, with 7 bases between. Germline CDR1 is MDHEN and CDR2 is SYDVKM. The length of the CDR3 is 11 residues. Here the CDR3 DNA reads TGTGCCAGCAAGTCAGGTCAGCCCCAGCATTTT. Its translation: CASKSGQPQHF.

The CDR3 sequence: CASSSRQTLYLAKNIQYF. In DNA, the CDR3 is TGTGCCAGCAGTTCTCGACAGACCCTGTACCTAGCCAAAAACATTCAGTACTTC. The V call is TRBV28, the J call TRBJ2-4, with TRBD1 as a possible D gene (5 bases). The ends were cut back, 4 bases at V and 0 bases at J, with 19 bases in the middle. The CDR3 is 18 amino acids. CDR1 and CDR2 (germline): MDHEN, SYDVKM.

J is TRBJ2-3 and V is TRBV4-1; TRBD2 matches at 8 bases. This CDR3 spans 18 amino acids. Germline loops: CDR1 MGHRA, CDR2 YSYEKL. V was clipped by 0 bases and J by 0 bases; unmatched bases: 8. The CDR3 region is CASSQDPNSGTSTDTQYF. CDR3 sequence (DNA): TGCGCCAGCAGCCAAGACCCTAATAGCGGGACGAGCACAGATACGCAGTATTTT.

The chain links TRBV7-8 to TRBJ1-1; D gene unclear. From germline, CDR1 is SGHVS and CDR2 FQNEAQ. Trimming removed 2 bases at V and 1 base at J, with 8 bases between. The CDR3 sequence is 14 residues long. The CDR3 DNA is TGTGCCAGCAGCTTAAGGTCAGGGAACACTGAAGCTTTCTTT. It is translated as CASSLRSGNTEAFF. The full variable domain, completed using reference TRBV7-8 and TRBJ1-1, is GAGVSQSPRYKVAKRGQDVALRCDPISGHVSLFWYQQALGQGPEFLTYFQNEAQLDKSGLPSDRFFAERPEGSVSTLKIQRTQQEDSAVYLCASSLRSGNTEAFFGQGTRLTVV.

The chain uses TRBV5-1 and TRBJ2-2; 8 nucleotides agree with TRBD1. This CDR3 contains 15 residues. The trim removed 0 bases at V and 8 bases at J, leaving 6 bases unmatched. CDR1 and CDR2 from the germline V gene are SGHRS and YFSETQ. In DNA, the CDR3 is TGCGCCAGCAGCTTGGAGTCAGGGGGCGCGGGGGAGCTGTTTTTT. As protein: CASSLESGGAGELFF.

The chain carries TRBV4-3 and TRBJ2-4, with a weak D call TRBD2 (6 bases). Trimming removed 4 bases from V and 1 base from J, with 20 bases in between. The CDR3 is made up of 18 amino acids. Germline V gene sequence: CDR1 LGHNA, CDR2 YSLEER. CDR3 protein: CASSRGRGLGAAKNIQYF. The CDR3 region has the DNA TGCGCCAGCAGCCGGGGACGGGGGTTAGGGGCGGCCAAAAACATTCAGTACTTC.

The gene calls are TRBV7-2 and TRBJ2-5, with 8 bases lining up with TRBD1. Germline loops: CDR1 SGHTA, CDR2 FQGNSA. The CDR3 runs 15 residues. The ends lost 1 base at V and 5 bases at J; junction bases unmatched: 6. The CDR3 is CASSLDQGAWETQYF. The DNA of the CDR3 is TGTGCCAGCAGCTTAGATCAGGGGGCTTGGGAGACCCAGTACTTC.